This T cell receptor (beta chain) was observed in a study of OX40 agonist ivuxolimab in advanced cancers. No patient had autoimmune disease or received systemic immunosuppression. Blood got drawn at baseline, again on cycle 4 day 1, and then on cycle 7 day 1. With regard to this clone: Its matching antigen is unknown.

Germline assignment: CDR1 SEHNR and CDR2 FQNEAQ (reference sequence). The CDR3 runs 14 residues. Trimming cost V 5 bases and J 7 bases; bases outside gene matches: 7. TCRdb's copy holds only in-frame clones and misses some; the assay was immunoSEQ multiplex PCR. The data contain approximately 58,000 clones, roughly 84% of them singletons. Study-level points and caveats: Clonal expansion in partial responders at 0.1-3.0 mg/kg ranked among the lowest.

The receptor comes from an adult with an advanced solid tumor such as melanoma, head and neck, liver or kidney cancer. This sequence joins TRBV7-9 and TRBJ2-1, with 8 bases fitting TRBD1. This material consisted of CD4+ or CD8+ T cells sorted from blood, taken in a trial of the OX40 agonist ivuxolimab. The CDR3 reads CASSTQGARNEQFF. The DNA for the CDR3 is TGTGCCAGCAGCACTCAGGGGGCCAGGAATGAGCAGTTCTTC.